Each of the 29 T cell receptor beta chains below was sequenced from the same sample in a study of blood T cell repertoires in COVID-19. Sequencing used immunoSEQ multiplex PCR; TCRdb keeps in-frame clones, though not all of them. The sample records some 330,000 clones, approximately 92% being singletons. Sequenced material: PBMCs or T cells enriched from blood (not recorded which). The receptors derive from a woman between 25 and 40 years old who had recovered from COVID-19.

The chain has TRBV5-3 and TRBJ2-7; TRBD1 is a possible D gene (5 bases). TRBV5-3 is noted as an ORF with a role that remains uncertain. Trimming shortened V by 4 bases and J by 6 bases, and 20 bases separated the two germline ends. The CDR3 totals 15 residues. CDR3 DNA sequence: TGTGCCAGAAGCCGGGCGTCAGGGTTTCGGATCGAGCAGTACTTC. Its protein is CARSRASGFRIEQYF.

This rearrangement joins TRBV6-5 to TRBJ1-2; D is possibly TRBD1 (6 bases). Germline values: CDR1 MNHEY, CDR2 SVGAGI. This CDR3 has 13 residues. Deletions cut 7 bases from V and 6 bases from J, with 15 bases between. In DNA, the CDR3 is TGTGCCAGCACCCCGACAGGTCGAGATGGCTACACCTTC. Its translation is CASTPTGRDGYTF.

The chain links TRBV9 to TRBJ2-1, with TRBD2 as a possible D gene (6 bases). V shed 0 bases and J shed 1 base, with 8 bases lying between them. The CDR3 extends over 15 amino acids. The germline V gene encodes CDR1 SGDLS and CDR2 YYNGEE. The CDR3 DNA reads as TGTGCCAGCAGCGTAGAGGAGGGGTCCTACAATGAGCAGTTCTTC. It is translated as CASSVEEGSYNEQFF.

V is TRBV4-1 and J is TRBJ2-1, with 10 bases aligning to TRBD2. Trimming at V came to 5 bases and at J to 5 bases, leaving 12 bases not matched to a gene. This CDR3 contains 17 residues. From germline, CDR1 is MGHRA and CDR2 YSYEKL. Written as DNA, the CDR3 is TGCGCCAGCAGCTTGGAACCGGGACTAGCGACCGACAATGAGCAGTTCTTC. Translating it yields CASSLEPGLATDNEQFF.

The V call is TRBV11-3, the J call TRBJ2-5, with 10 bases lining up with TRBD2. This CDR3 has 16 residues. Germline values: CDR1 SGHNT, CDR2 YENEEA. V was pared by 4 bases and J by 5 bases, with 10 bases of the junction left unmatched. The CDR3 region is CASSSSKRGGLETQYF. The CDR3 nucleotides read TGTGCCAGCAGCTCGTCAAAGCGGGGGGGCCTGGAGACCCAGTACTTC. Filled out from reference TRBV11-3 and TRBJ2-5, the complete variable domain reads EAGVVQSPRYKIIEKKQPVAFWCNPISGHNTLYWYLQNLGQGPELLIRYENEEAVDDSQLPKDRFSAERLKGVDSTLKIQPAELGDSAVYLCASSSSKRGGLETQYFGPGTRLLVL.

CDR3 loop: CASSQAGQHRIGYTF. DNA for the CDR3: TGTGCCAGCAGCCAAGCGGGACAGCACCGAATTGGCTACACCTTC. The chain links TRBV3-1 (or the pseudogene TRBV3-2) to TRBJ1-2; 7 bases match TRBD1. Trimming took 1 base from V and 7 from J; bases not matched to a gene: 9. CDR1 and CDR2 (germline): LGHDT, YNNKEL (reference sequence). The length of the CDR3 is 15 residues.

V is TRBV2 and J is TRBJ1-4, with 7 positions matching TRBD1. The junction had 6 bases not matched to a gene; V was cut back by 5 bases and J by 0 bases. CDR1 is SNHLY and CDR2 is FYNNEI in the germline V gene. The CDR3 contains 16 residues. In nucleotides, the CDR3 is TGTGCCAGCAGTCACAGGGGTCGAGCAACTAATGAAAAACTGTTTTTT. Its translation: CASSHRGRATNEKLFF. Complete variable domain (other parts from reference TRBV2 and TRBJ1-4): EPEVTQTPSHQVTQMGQEVILRCVPISNHLYFYWYRQILGQKVEFLVSFYNNEISEKSEIFDDQFSVERPDGSNFTLKIRSTKLEDSAMYFCASSHRGRATNEKLFFGSGTQLSVL.

The CDR3 bases are TGTGCCAGTGGGACAGGATGGGTTAACAATCAGCCCCAGCATTTT. This translates into CASGTGWVNNQPQHF. This sequence joins TRBV19 and TRBJ1-5; 8 bases match TRBD1. V dropped 8 bases and J dropped 3; count of bases not matched to a gene: 9. There are 15 residues in the CDR3. Germline lookup yields CDR1 LNHDA and CDR2 SQIVND (reference sequence).

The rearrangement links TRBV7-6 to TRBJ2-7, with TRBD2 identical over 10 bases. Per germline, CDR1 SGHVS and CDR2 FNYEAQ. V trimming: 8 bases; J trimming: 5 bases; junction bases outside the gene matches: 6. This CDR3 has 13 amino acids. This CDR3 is CASASGGQNEQYF. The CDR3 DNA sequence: TGTGCCAGCGCTAGCGGGGGTCAGAACGAGCAGTACTTC. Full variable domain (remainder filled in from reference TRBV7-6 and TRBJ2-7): GAGVSQSPRYKVTKRGQDVALRCDPISGHVSLYWYRQALGQGPEFLTYFNYEAQQDKSGLPNDRFSAERPEGSISTLTIQRTEQRDSAMYRCASASGGQNEQYFGPGTRLTVT.

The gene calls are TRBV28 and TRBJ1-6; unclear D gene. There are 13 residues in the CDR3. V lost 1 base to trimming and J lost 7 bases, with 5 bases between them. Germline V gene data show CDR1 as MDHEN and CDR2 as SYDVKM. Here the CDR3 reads CASSLFPNSPLHF. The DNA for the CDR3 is TGTGCCAGCAGTTTATTCCCGAATTCACCCCTCCACTTT.

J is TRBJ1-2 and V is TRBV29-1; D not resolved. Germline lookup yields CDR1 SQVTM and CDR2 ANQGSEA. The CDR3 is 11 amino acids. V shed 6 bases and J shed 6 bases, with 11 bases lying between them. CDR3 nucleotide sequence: TGCAGCGTCGCAGCGGCCGATGGCTACACCTTC. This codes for CSVAAADGYTF.

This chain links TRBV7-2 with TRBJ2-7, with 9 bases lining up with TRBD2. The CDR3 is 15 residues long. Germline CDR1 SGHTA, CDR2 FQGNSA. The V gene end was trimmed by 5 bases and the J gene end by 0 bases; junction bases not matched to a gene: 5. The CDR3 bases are TGTGCCAGCAGCCCCGGACTAGCGTTCTCCTACGAGCAGTACTTC. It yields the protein CASSPGLAFSYEQYF.

The CDR3 DNA sequence: TGTGCCAGCGTCCTAGACAGGGAATTTAACTATGGCTACACCTTC. Translating it yields CASVLDREFNYGYTF. The chain joins TRBV2 to TRBJ1-2; TRBD1 matches 7 bases. CDR1 and CDR2 from the germline V gene are SNHLY and FYNNEI. The junction had 10 bases not matched to a gene; V was cut back by 8 bases and J by 1 base. The CDR3 is made up of 15 amino acids.

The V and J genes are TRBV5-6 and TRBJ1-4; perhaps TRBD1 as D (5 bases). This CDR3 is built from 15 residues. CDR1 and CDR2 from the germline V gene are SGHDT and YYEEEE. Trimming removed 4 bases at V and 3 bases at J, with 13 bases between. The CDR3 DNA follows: TGTGCCAGCAGCCGCGGCGGGGGTGCTAATGAAAAACTGTTTTTT. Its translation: CASSRGGGANEKLFF. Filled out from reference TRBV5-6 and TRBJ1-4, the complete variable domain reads DAGVTQSPTHLIKTRGQQVTLRCSPKSGHDTVSWYQQALGQGPQFIFQYYEEEERQRGNFPDRFSGHQFPNYSSELNVNALLLGDSALYLCASSRGGGANEKLFFGSGTQLSVL.

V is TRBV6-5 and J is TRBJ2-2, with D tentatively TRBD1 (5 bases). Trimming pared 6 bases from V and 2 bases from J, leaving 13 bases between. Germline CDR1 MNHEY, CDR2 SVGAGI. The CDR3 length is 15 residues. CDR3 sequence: CASRVAQANTGELFF. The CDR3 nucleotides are TGTGCCAGCAGGGTCGCACAGGCAAACACCGGGGAGCTGTTTTTT.

The CDR3 DNA sequence: TGTGCCAGCAGCATTGGGACTAGCGGGGGGGGCACCGGGGAGCTGTTTTTT. It codes for CASSIGTSGGGTGELFF. The V and J genes are TRBV9 and TRBJ2-2, with TRBD2 matching over 16 bases. The V gene end was trimmed by 4 bases and the J gene end by 4 bases; junction bases not matched to a gene: 4. The V gene's germline CDR1 is SGDLS and CDR2 YYNGEE. CDR3 length equals 17 residues. The entire variable domain, with the rest obtained from reference TRBV9 and TRBJ2-2, is as follows: DSGVTQTPKHLITATGQRVTLRCSPRSGDLSVYWYQQSLDQGLQFLIQYYNGEERAKGNILERFSAQQFPDLHSELNLSSLELGDSALYFCASSIGTSGGGTGELFFGEGSRLTVL.

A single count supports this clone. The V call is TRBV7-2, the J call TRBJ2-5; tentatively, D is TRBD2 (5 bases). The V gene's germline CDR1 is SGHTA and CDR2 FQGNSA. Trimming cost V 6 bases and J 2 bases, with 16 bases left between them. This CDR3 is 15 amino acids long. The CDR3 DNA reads TGTGCCAGCAGTCAGAGGGTCGGCCTGCAAGAGACCCAGTACTTC. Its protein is CASSQRVGLQETQYF.

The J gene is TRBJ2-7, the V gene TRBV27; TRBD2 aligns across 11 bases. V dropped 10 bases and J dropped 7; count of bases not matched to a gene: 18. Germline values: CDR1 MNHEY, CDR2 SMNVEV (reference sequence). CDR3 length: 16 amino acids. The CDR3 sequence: CAIPTKGTSGLREQYF. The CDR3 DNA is TGTGCCATCCCGACTAAGGGGACTAGCGGACTACGAGAGCAGTACTTC.

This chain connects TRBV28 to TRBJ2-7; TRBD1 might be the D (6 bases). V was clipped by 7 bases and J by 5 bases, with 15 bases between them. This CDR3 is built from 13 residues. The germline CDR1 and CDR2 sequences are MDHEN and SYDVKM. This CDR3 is CASTFSGVDEQYF. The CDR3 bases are TGTGCCAGCACCTTCTCAGGGGTGGACGAGCAGTACTTC.

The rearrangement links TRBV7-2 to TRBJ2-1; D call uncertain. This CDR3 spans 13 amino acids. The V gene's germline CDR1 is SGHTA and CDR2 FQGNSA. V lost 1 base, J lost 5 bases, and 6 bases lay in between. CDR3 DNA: TGTGCCAGCAGCTTAGACACCCACAATGAGCAGTTCTTC. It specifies CASSLDTHNEQFF.

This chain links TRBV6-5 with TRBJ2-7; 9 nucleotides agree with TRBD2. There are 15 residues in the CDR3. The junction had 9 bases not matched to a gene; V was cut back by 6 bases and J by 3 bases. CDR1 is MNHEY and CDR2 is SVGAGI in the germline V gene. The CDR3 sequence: CASSQTSGRYYEQYF. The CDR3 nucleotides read TGTGCCAGCAGCCAGACTAGCGGAAGATACTACGAGCAGTACTTC.

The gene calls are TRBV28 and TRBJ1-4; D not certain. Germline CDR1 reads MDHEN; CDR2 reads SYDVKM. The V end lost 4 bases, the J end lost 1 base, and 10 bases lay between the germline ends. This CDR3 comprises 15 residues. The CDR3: CASSSPRGTNEKLFF. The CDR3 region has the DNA TGTGCCAGCAGTTCCCCGCGGGGAACTAATGAAAAACTGTTTTTT.

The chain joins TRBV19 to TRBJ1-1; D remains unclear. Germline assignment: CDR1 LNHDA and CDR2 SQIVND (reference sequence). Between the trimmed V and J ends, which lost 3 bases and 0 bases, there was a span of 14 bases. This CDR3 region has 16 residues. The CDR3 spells CASSMEGTVMNTEAFF. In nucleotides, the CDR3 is TGTGCCAGTAGTATGGAGGGAACCGTCATGAACACTGAAGCTTTCTTT.

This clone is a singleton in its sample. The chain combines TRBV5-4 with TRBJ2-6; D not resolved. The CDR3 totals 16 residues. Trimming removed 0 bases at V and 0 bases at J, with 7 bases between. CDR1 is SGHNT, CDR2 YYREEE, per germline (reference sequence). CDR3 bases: TGTGCCAGCAGCTTGGGACTGGGCTCTGGGGCCAACGTCCTGACTTTC. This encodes CASSLGLGSGANVLTF.

CDR3 residues: CASSMTDIAYEQYF. The DNA for the CDR3 is TGTGCCAGCAGCATGACGGACATTGCCTACGAGCAGTACTTC. This sequence joins TRBV5-6 and TRBJ2-7; D might be TRBD1 (5 bases). Trimming stripped 4 bases from V and 2 bases from J, with 13 bases between. CDR1 is SGHDT, CDR2 YYEEEE, per germline. The CDR3 length is 14 residues. Combining the CDR3 with reference TRBV5-6 and TRBJ2-7 gives the whole variable domain DAGVTQSPTHLIKTRGQQVTLRCSPKSGHDTVSWYQQALGQGPQFIFQYYEEEERQRGNFPDRFSGHQFPNYSSELNVNALLLGDSALYLCASSMTDIAYEQYFGPGTRLTVT.

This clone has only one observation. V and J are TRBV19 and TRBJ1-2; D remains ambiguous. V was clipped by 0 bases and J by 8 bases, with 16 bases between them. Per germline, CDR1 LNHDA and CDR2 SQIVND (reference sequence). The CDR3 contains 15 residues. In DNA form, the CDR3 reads TGTGCCAGTAGTATAGAGTGGCGCGGGGATCGGGGCTACACCTTC. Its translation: CASSIEWRGDRGYTF.

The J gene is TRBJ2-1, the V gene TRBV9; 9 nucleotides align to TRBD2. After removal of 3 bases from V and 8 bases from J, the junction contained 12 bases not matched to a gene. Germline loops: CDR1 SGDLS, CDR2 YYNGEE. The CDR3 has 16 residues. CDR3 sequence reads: CASSATSGRGRDEQFF. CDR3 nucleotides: TGTGCCAGCAGCGCGACTAGCGGAAGAGGTAGGGATGAGCAGTTCTTC.

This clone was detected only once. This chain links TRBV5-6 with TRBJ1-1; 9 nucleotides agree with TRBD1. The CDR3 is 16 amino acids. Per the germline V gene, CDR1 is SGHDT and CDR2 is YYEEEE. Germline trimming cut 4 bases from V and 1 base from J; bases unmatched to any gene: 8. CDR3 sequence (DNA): TGTGCCAGCAGCCCGAGGTGGGACAGGGCGAACACTGAAGCTTTCTTT. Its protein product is CASSPRWDRANTEAFF.

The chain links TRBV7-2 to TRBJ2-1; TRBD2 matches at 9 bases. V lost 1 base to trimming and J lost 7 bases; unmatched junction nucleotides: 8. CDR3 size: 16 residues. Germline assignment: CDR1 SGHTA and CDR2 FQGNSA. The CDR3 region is CASSLVSSGGRNEQFF. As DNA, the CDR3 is TGTGCCAGCAGCTTAGTATCCAGCGGGGGGCGGAATGAGCAGTTCTTC.